This record covers a single T cell receptor (beta chain). Its antigen remains unidentified. Sequencing was performed with immunoSEQ multiplex PCR; in TCRdb, only in-frame clones are kept and a portion is missing. The repertoire has approximately 20,000 clones, about 90% of them found once; the top ten carry over 40%. This specimen belongs to a study of STAT3 mutations in large granular lymphocyte leukemia. Across the whole study: 40% of treated T-LGLL patients showed hematologic response to immunosuppression. Whole-study findings and limits: Clonal expansion was inferred from other time points because no sample existed at each clone's first appearance. At least one immunodominant TCR beta clonotype appeared in every T-cell large granular lymphocyte leukemia patient. Sampling intervals varied between patients and samples. TCR clonotype switching after therapy occurred in about 30% of the 18 patients.

The source material was peripheral blood mononuclear cells. The sequence was obtained from a man in his 60s with T-cell large granular lymphocyte leukemia. Some clones in this sample may be carry-over from other donors' samples.

This CDR3 is CASSLAKGAGEQYF. For the CDR3, the DNA is TGTGCCAGCAGCTTGGCTAAGGGGGCAGGGGAGCAGTACTTC. The chain links TRBV5-4 to TRBJ2-7; TRBD1 agrees at 7 bases. The CDR3 is 14 amino acids. V lost 0 bases to trimming and J lost 7 bases; unmatched junction nucleotides: 7. Germline CDR1 SGHNT, CDR2 YYREEE (reference sequence).